This T cell receptor (beta chain) was profiled in a study of shared clonotypes between healthy human individuals. Trimming took off 8 bases at V and 2 bases at J, with 16 bases between the two ends. Germline V CDR1 and CDR2: SNHLY, FYNNEI. The CDR3 runs to 15 residues. Several immunoSEQ plates received, in even portions, the genomic DNA of each subset. Repertoires were generated with immunoSEQ multiplex PCR, while TCRdb's copy carries only in-frame clones and drops some. Here the sample spans 2 million to 2.5 million clones, approximately 93% being singletons. The clonotype was recovered from a man younger than 30 in good health. Some clones in this sample may be carry-over from other donors' samples. The rearrangement uses TRBV2 and TRBJ1-3; D not certain. The sequenced material came from naive CD4+ T cells from PBMCs. Subset meaning: CD45RA+ positively selected. CDR3 residues: CASSPLPGTGNTIYF. For the CDR3, the DNA is TGTGCCAGCTCCCCGCTCCCGGGGACTGGAAACACCATATATTTT. The full variable domain, rest sourced from reference TRBV2 and TRBJ1-3, is EPEVTQTPSHQVTQMGQEVILRCVPISNHLYFYWYRQILGQKVEFLVSFYNNEISEKSEIFDDQFSVERPDGSNFTLKIRSTKLEDSAMYFCASSPLPGTGNTIYFGEGSWLTVV.